These T cell receptor beta chains were read from a single sample in a study of response to subunit inactivated influenza vaccine. TCRdb used MiXCR to reprocess the RT-PCR reads, holding one entry per CDR3 protein. The repertoire has 450,000 to 600,000 distinct CDR3 sequences, about 17% of them found once; the top ten carry approximately 3%. Sequenced material: CD4+ T cells sorted from PBMCs, taken about 23 months after vaccination. These receptors came from a man in his fifties or sixties who received an inactivated influenza vaccine. The conserved cysteine and the conserved F or W are not part of the CDR3 here. The D gene is left open where the match is weak. Expanded clones get a size class; other rows say once, few or many, or leave the size out.

j_call v_call d_call clone_size cdr3_aa
TRBJ2-7 TRBV10-3 . few AIMEDLWYEQY
TRBJ2-1 TRBV9 . . ASSTGTGTSNEQF
TRBJ1-1 TRBV27 . once ASSENRVKGEAF
TRBJ2-2 TRBV12-3/TRBV12-4 . . ASTSTGNTGELF
TRBJ1-2 TRBV3-1 . few ASSFTTTNYGYT
TRBJ2-1 TRBV10-3 TRBD2 . AISDGGLYNEQF
TRBJ1-2 TRBV4-3 TRBD1 few ASSQDGGQGRSYT
TRBJ1-6 TRBV2 . few ASSEGGGRNGSPLH
TRBJ1-4 TRBV28 TRBD1 . ASSRTGGEEKLF
TRBJ2-3 TRBV20-1 TRBD2 . SASGGEGDTQY
TRBJ2-7 TRBV6-1 . . ASSDREAAEQY
TRBJ2-3 TRBV7-9 . few ASTPGAGKRTDTQY
TRBJ2-1 TRBV5-6 TRBD1 . ASSLAPGQGDDEQF
TRBJ2-7 TRBV20-1 TRBD1 . SAREPGQEYEQY
TRBJ2-5 TRBV7-2 TRBD1 . ASSKTGTLETQY
TRBJ2-7 TRBV18 . once ASSPPAQPYEQY
TRBJ2-5 TRBV29-1 TRBD2 few SVARIGGGRETQY
TRBJ1-5 TRBV6-2/TRBV6-3 TRBD1 few ASSYYRGPRSVGNQPQH
TRBJ1-5 TRBV7-2 TRBD1 . ASSLGGGLNQPQH
TRBJ2-5 TRBV10-2 . few ASSELMGTQY
TRBJ2-5 TRBV5-5 . . ASSLQDFQETQY
TRBJ1-1 TRBV20-1 . . SARAGGGNTEAF
TRBJ1-1 TRBV4-3 . . ASSQEIGRDTEAF
TRBJ1-3 TRBV6-2/TRBV6-3 . . ASNEDSHSGNTIY
TRBJ1-4 TRBV9 . . ASSVYGQTNEKLF
TRBJ2-1 TRBV20-1 TRBD2 once SASPPGLASDNEQF
TRBJ1-6 TRBV7-2 TRBD1 few ASSSATGGSPLH
TRBJ2-5 TRBV5-1 TRBD2 few ASSLSGTSMETQY